This T cell receptor (beta chain) stems from a study of blood T cell repertoires in COVID-19. The assay was immunoSEQ multiplex PCR, and TCRdb's table has in-frame clones only and misses some. The table records 150,000 or so clones, 80% to 90% of them present only once. Germline CDR1 SGDLS, CDR2 YYNGEE. There are 15 residues in the CDR3. V was shortened by 4 bases and J by 4 bases, with 15 bases between the two germline ends. The receptor comes from a man aged 18-30 years with COVID-19, enrolled during active disease. Source material: peripheral blood. The chain recombines TRBV9 with TRBJ1-5; D is possibly TRBD1 (6 bases). CDR3 sequence (DNA): TGTGCCAGCAGCCCCGGGGCAGGGGAAAATCAGCCCCAGCATTTT. Amino acid sequence: CASSPGAGENQPQHF.